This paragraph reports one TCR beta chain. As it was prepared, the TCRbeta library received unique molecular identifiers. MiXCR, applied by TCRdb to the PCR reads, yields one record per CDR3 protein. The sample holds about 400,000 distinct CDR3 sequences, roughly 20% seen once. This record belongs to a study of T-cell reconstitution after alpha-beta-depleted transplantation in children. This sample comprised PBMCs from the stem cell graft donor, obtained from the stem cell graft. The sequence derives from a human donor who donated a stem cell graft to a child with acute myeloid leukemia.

The chain's CDR3 is CASRSLADTQYF. The CDR3 DNA reads as TGTGCCAGCAGGTCCCTAGCAGATACGCAGTATTTT. The V and J genes are TRBV7-2 and TRBJ2-3; no clear D gene. The CDR3 contains 12 residues. V shed 6 bases and J shed 4 bases, with 8 bases lying between them. In germline, CDR1 is SGHTA, CDR2 FQGNSA.